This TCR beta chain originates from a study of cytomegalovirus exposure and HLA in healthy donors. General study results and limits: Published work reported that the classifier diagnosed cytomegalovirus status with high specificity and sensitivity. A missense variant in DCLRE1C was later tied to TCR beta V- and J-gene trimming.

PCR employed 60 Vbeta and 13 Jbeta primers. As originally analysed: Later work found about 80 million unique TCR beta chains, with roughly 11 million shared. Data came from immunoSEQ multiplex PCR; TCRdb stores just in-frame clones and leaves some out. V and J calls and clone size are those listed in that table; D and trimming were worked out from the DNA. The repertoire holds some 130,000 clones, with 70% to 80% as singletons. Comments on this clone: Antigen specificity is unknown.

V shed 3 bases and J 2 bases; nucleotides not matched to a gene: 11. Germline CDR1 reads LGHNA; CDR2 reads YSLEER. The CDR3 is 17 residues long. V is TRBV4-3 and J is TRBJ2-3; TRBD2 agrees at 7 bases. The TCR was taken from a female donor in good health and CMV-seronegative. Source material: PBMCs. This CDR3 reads CASSQYPPAGNTDTQYF. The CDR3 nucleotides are TGCGCCAGCAGCCAGTACCCCCCAGCGGGGAACACAGATACGCAGTATTTT.